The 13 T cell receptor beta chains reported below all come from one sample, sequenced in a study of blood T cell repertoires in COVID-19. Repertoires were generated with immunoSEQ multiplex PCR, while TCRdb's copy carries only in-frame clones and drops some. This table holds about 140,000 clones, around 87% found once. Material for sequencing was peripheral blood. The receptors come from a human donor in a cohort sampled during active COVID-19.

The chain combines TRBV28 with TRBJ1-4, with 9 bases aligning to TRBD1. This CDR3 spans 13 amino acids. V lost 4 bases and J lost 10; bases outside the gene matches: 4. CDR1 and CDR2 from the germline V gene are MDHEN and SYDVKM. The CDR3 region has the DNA TGTGCCAGCAGTTGGGGACAGGGTTTAAAACTGTTTTTT. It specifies CASSWGQGLKLFF.

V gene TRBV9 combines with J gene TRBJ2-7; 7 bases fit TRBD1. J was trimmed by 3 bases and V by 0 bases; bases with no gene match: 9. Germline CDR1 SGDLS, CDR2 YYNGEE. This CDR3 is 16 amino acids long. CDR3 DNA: TGTGCCAGCAGCGTAGCGGCAGGGGGTTCCATCTACGAGCAGTACTTC. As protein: CASSVAAGGSIYEQYF.

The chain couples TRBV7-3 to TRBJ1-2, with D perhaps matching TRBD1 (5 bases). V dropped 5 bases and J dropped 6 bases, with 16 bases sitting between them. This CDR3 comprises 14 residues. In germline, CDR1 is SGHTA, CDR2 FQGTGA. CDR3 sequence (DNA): TGTGCCAGCAGCCCCCGTGGAGGGGCCCATGGCTACACCTTC. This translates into CASSPRGGAHGYTF.

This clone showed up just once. The CDR3 coding sequence is TGTGCCAGCAAAATGGAGGCGGGGCTTAATGAAAAACTGTTTTTT. Translating gives CASKMEAGLNEKLFF. The chain uses TRBV28 and TRBJ1-4; D possibly corresponds to TRBD1 (5 bases). The CDR3 is 15 residues long. Trimming took off 7 bases at V and 4 bases at J, with 16 bases between the two ends. Per germline, CDR1 MDHEN and CDR2 SYDVKM. The variable domain in full, completed from reference TRBV28 and TRBJ1-4, reads DVKVTQSSRYLVKRTGEKVFLECVQDMDHENMFWYRQDPGLGLRLIYFSYDVKMKEKGDIPEGYSVSREKKERFSLILESASTNQTSMYLCASKMEAGLNEKLFFGSGTQLSVL.

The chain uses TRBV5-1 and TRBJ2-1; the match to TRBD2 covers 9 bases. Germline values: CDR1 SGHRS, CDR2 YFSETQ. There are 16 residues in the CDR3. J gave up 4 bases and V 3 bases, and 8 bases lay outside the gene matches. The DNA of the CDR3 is TGCGCCAGCAGCTCTCGTATTAGCGGGGGTTACAATGAGCAGTTCTTC. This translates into CASSSRISGGYNEQFF.

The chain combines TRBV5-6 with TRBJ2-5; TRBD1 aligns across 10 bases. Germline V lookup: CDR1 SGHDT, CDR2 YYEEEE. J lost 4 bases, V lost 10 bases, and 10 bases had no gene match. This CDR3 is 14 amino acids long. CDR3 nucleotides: TGTGCCGGCTACCGGGACAGGGGTGGAGAGACCCAGTACTTC. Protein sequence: CAGYRDRGGETQYF.

CDR3 residues: CASSFLIRQGGQPQHF. Written as DNA, the CDR3 is TGTGCCAGCAGTTTCCTAATTCGACAGGGAGGTCAGCCCCAGCATTTT. The rearrangement links TRBV28 to TRBJ1-5, with TRBD1 matching 7 bases. The CDR3 sequence is 16 residues long. J gave up 6 bases and V 3 bases, and 11 bases lay outside the gene matches. Germline V lookup: CDR1 MDHEN, CDR2 SYDVKM.

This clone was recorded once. CDR3 protein: CASSAGVGQGAEAFF. DNA for the CDR3: TGTGCCAGTAGCGCCGGGGTGGGACAGGGCGCTGAAGCTTTCTTT. The chain uses TRBV19 and TRBJ1-1; 9 nucleotides agree with TRBD1. Trimming at V came to 6 bases and at J to 6 bases, leaving 11 bases not matched to a gene. Germline CDR1 LNHDA, CDR2 SQIVND (reference sequence). This CDR3 contains 15 residues. Based on the CDR3 plus reference TRBV19 and TRBJ1-1, the full variable domain is DGGITQSPKYLFRKEGQNVTLSCEQNLNHDAMYWYRQDPGQGLRLIYYSQIVNDFQKGDIAEGYSVSREKKESFPLTVTSAQKNPTAFYLCASSAGVGQGAEAFFGQGTRLTVV.

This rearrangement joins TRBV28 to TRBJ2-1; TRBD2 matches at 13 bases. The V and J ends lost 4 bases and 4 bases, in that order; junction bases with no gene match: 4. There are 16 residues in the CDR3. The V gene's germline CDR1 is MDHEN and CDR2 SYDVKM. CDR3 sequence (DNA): TGTGCCAGCAGTTCCACGACTAGCGGGAGGTACAATGAGCAGTTCTTC. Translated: CASSSTTSGRYNEQFF.

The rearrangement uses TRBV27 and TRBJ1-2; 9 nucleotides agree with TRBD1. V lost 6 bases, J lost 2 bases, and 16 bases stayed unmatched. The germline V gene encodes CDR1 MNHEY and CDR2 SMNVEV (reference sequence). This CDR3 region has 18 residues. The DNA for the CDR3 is TGTGCCAGCAGACCAAACTTTTCCGGGACAGGGAAAAACTATGGCTACACCTTC. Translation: CASRPNFSGTGKNYGYTF.

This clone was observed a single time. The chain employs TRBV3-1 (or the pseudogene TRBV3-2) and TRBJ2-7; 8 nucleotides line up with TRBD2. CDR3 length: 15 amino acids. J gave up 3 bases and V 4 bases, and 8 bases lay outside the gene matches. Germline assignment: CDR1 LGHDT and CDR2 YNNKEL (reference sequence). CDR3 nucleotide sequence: TGTGCCAGCAGCCCCGGGTCTAGCGGGCACTACGAGCAGTACTTC. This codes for CASSPGSSGHYEQYF.

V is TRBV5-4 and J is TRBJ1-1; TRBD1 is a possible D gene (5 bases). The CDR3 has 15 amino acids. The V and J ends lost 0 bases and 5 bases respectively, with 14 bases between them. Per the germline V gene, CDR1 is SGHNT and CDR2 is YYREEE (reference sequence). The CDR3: CASSLVQGSWTEAFF. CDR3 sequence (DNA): TGTGCCAGCAGCTTGGTTCAGGGTAGCTGGACTGAAGCTTTCTTT.

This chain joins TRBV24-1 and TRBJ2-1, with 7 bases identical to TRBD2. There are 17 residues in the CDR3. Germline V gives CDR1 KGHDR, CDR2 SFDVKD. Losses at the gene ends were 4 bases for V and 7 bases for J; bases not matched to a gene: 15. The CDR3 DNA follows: TGTGCCACCAGTGAGGGGGGGAGGCTAGCAGAGGGTAATGAGCAGTTCTTC. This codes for CATSEGGRLAEGNEQFF.